These 32 T cell receptor beta chains were all obtained from the same sample, sequenced in a study of cytomegalovirus exposure and HLA in healthy donors. The PCR ran on 60 Vbeta and 13 Jbeta primers. Repertoires were generated with immunoSEQ multiplex PCR, while TCRdb's copy carries only in-frame clones and drops some. Of about 180,000 clones in the sample, over 70% were seen once. Input material: PBMCs. The source of these receptors is a woman in her 30s in good health and CMV-seronegative.

This sequence joins TRBV7-9 and TRBJ2-5; 7 bases are a match to TRBD2. Per germline, CDR1 SEHNR and CDR2 FQNEAQ (reference sequence). V lost 0 bases and J lost 5; bases outside the gene matches: 6. CDR3 length: 15 residues. The CDR3 DNA follows: TGTGCCAGCAGCTTAGCAGGTGGGGGAGGGGAGACCCAGTACTTC. It yields the protein CASSLAGGGGETQYF.

V gene TRBV6-1 combines with J gene TRBJ1-1; D gene ambiguous. The CDR3 is 14 residues long. Germline lookup yields CDR1 MNHNS and CDR2 SASEGT. Trimming stripped 5 bases from V and 0 bases from J, with 10 bases between. In DNA form, the CDR3 reads TGTGCCAGCAGTCGAGGTCGAGTGAACACTGAAGCTTTCTTT. This gives the protein CASSRGRVNTEAFF.

The chain links TRBV6-1 to TRBJ2-4, with 8 bases fitting TRBD1. The CDR3 is 16 amino acids. Germline V CDR1 and CDR2: MNHNS, SASEGT. The V segment lost 2 bases and the J segment 3 bases; nucleotides outside the gene matches: 6. The CDR3 nucleotides are TGTGCCAGCAGTGAACAGGGGGCTGTCGGCAAAAACATTCAGTACTTC. This codes for CASSEQGAVGKNIQYF.

J is TRBJ1-5 and V is TRBV6-5; possibly TRBD1 for D (5 bases). The CDR3 loop spans 15 amino acids. Germline V gene lookup returns CDR1 MNHEY and CDR2 SVGAGI. The V end was cut by 6 bases, the J end by 0 bases, with 12 bases between. The CDR3 DNA reads as TGTGCCAGCAGCGACAGAGGTTATAGCAATCAGCCCCAGCATTTT. Its protein is CASSDRGYSNQPQHF.

The chain links TRBV18 to TRBJ2-2; weak D call: TRBD2 (6 bases). This CDR3 is 15 amino acids long. Germline V lookup: CDR1 KGHSH, CDR2 LQKENI. Trimming took 0 bases from V and 3 from J, leaving 8 bases between them. CDR3 sequence reads: CASSPPGGYTGELFF. The CDR3 bases are TGTGCCAGCTCACCACCGGGGGGTTACACCGGGGAGCTGTTTTTT.

As to this clone: One junction end disagrees with the germline gene, perhaps due to a read error. The chain employs TRBV7-9 and TRBJ2-5, with TRBD2 matching 13 bases. Germline values: CDR1 SEHNR, CDR2 FQNEAQ (reference sequence). The CDR3 loop spans 15 amino acids. CDR3: CSSSPGTSGTETQYF. The CDR3 DNA follows: TGTTCCAGCAGCCCCGGGACTAGCGGGACGGAGACCCAGTACTTC. Looking up the rest from reference TRBV7-9 and TRBJ2-5 gives the full variable domain: DTGVSQNPRHKITKRGQNVTFRCDPISEHNRLYWYRQTLGQGPEFLTYFQNEAQLEKSRLLSDRFSAERPKGSFSTLEIQRTEQGDSAMYLCSSSPGTSGTETQYFGPGTRLLVL.

The chain carries TRBV7-9 and TRBJ1-1, with a tentative D call TRBD1 (5 bases). The length of the CDR3 is 13 residues. Trimming cost V 1 base and J 7 bases, with 10 bases left between them. Germline V gives CDR1 SEHNR, CDR2 FQNEAQ (reference sequence). This chain's CDR3 is CASSLGGRVEAFF. As DNA, the CDR3 is TGTGCCAGCAGCTTAGGGGGCAGGGTTGAAGCTTTCTTT.

This clone was seen a handful of times. The CDR3 reads CASPGNRGQETQYF. The CDR3 coding sequence is TGTGCCAGCCCCGGGAACAGGGGCCAAGAGACCCAGTACTTC. The rearrangement links TRBV2 to TRBJ2-5; the match to TRBD1 covers 7 bases. Germline CDR1 SNHLY, CDR2 FYNNEI. This CDR3 is built from 14 residues. V was clipped by 8 bases and J by 1 base; unmatched bases: 7. Supplemented by reference TRBV2 and TRBJ2-5, the full variable domain reads EPEVTQTPSHQVTQMGQEVILRCVPISNHLYFYWYRQILGQKVEFLVSFYNNEISEKSEIFDDQFSVERPDGSNFTLKIRSTKLEDSAMYFCASPGNRGQETQYFGPGTRLLVL.

The chain uses TRBV28 and TRBJ2-7; 7 positions agree with TRBD2. The CDR3 is made up of 16 amino acids. Germline lookup yields CDR1 MDHEN and CDR2 SYDVKM. J was trimmed by 0 bases and V by 4 bases; bases with no gene match: 9. The CDR3 spells CASSSWDYQDSYEQYF. The DNA for the CDR3 is TGTGCCAGCAGTTCTTGGGACTACCAAGACTCCTACGAGCAGTACTTC.

V and J are TRBV2 and TRBJ2-3; D ambiguous. The CDR3 has 14 residues. Germline loops: CDR1 SNHLY, CDR2 FYNNEI. With 2 bases removed from V and 4 bases from J, the gap between germline ends came to 10 bases. The CDR3 region is CASSEMAVADTQYF. The CDR3 DNA is TGTGCCAGCAGTGAAATGGCCGTCGCAGATACGCAGTATTTT.

The chain couples TRBV2 to TRBJ1-2, with 7 bases aligning to TRBD1. The CDR3 covers 12 residues. J gave up 7 bases and V 7 bases, and 6 bases lay outside the gene matches. Germline CDR1 SNHLY, CDR2 FYNNEI. CDR3 residues: CASNNAGGGYTF. CDR3 in DNA: TGTGCCAGCAATAACGCAGGGGGTGGCTACACCTTC.

V gene TRBV28 combines with J gene TRBJ1-5, with TRBD1 identical over 7 bases. Germline-derived CDR1 and CDR2 are MDHEN and SYDVKM. The CDR3 covers 15 residues. The ends lost 5 bases at V and 1 base at J; junction bases unmatched: 5. The CDR3 region is CASSGTGVSNQPQHF. CDR3 sequence (DNA): TGTGCCAGCAGTGGCACAGGGGTGAGCAATCAGCCCCAGCATTTT.

J is TRBJ2-7 and V is TRBV6-5; 12 bases are shared with TRBD1. The ends lost 3 bases at V and 3 bases at J; junction bases unmatched: 3. Germline lookup yields CDR1 MNHEY and CDR2 SVGAGI. CDR3 length: 15 residues. The CDR3: CASSYRDRGLYEQYF. In DNA, the CDR3 is TGTGCCAGCAGTTATCGGGACAGGGGGCTCTACGAGCAGTACTTC.

The chain combines TRBV7-2 with TRBJ2-3; 10 nucleotides agree with TRBD1. This CDR3 contains 14 residues. Germline V gene lookup returns CDR1 SGHTA and CDR2 FQGNSA. V lost 4 bases and J lost 7; bases outside the gene matches: 5. The CDR3 sequence: CASSSRTGGNTQYF. In nucleotides, the CDR3 is TGTGCCAGCAGCTCCCGGACAGGGGGAAATACGCAGTATTTT.

The J gene is TRBJ2-3, the V gene TRBV5-1; 13 bases line up with TRBD2. This CDR3 is built from 18 residues. The germline CDR1 and CDR2 sequences are SGHRS and YFSETQ. The J segment lost 2 bases and the V segment lost 0 bases, leaving 6 bases of the junction unmatched. The CDR3 DNA reads as TGCGCCAGCAGCTTGGAACTAGCGGGGGGGAGTTTCACAGATACGCAGTATTTT. Translating gives CASSLELAGGSFTDTQYF.

The chain is built from TRBV28 and TRBJ2-7; tentatively, D is TRBD1 (5 bases). The CDR3 is 14 amino acids. V lost 3 bases and J lost 0, with 9 bases in between. The V gene's germline CDR1 is MDHEN and CDR2 SYDVKM. CDR3 residues: CASSLTALSYEQYF. CDR3 bases: TGTGCCAGCAGTTTGACAGCTCTCTCCTACGAGCAGTACTTC.

This chain joins TRBV19 and TRBJ1-1; unclear D gene. The CDR3 extends over 15 amino acids. Germline V gene sequence: CDR1 LNHDA, CDR2 SQIVND (reference sequence). V was pared by 1 base and J by 6 bases, with 15 bases between. CDR3 amino acids: CASSIGRGRLAEAFF. The CDR3 coding sequence is TGTGCCAGTAGTATAGGAAGAGGGAGGCTCGCTGAAGCTTTCTTT.

This clone was counted between two and nine times. One end of the junction varies from germline; a read error may be responsible. The chain employs TRBV6-1 and TRBJ2-4; tentative D call: TRBD1 (6 bases). In germline, CDR1 is MNHNS, CDR2 SASEGT. The CDR3 consists of 16 residues. The CDR3 DNA follows: TGTGCCAGCAGTGCTTCGAGCAGGGGAGCCAAAAACAGTCAGTACTTC. It translates to CASSASSRGAKNSQYF.

The chain combines TRBV5-1 with TRBJ2-2; 10 bases map to TRBD1. The CDR3 runs to 17 residues. Looked up from germline, CDR1 is SGHRS and CDR2 is YFSETQ. Trimming removed 2 bases from V and 6 bases from J; junction bases left unmatched: 10. The CDR3 DNA sequence: TGCGCCAGCAGCTTTTATTCCGGGACAGGGGTTCCCGGGGAGCTGTTTTTT. As protein: CASSFYSGTGVPGELFF.

This chain connects TRBV4-1 to TRBJ2-2; a possible D gene is TRBD2 (7 bases). Looked up from germline, CDR1 is MGHRA and CDR2 is YSYEKL. Trimming removed 4 bases at V and 2 bases at J, with 14 bases between. The CDR3 runs 16 residues. The CDR3 bases are TGCGCCAGCAGCCCTGTGCGGGGGCCCAACACCGGGGAGCTGTTTTTT. Translated: CASSPVRGPNTGELFF.

The V gene is TRBV28, the J gene TRBJ1-6; 7 bases map to TRBD1. Germline assignment: CDR1 MDHEN and CDR2 SYDVKM. The CDR3 extends over 15 amino acids. V gave up 3 bases and J gave up 7 bases; unmatched junction bases: 6. Here the CDR3 reads CASSFGQGVNSPLHF. CDR3 coding DNA: TGTGCCAGCAGTTTTGGCCAGGGGGTCAATTCACCCCTCCACTTT.

The rearrangement uses TRBV19 and TRBJ2-7; 9 positions agree with TRBD1. Germline lookup yields CDR1 LNHDA and CDR2 SQIVND (reference sequence). This CDR3 has 15 residues. V shed 6 bases, J shed 6 bases, and the junction held 12 bases outside the gene matches. CDR3 in amino acids: CASRSSRTGDFEQYF. The DNA of the CDR3 is TGTGCCAGTAGGTCTAGCAGGACAGGGGATTTCGAGCAGTACTTC.

The chain couples TRBV19 to TRBJ2-4; D uncertain. The germline V gene encodes CDR1 LNHDA and CDR2 SQIVND (reference sequence). V lost 3 bases, J lost 0 bases, and 6 bases lay in between. The CDR3 extends over 14 amino acids. The CDR3 DNA reads TGTGCCAGTAGTATGCAGCGAGCCAAAAACATTCAGTACTTC. Amino acids: CASSMQRAKNIQYF.

This clone has only a few counts. This rearrangement joins TRBV6-5 to TRBJ2-5; possible D gene TRBD1, 6 bases. The germline V gene has CDR1 MNHEY and CDR2 SVGAGI. Trimming took off 8 bases at V and 4 bases at J, with 17 bases between the two ends. CDR3 length: 14 amino acids. The CDR3 DNA sequence: TGTGCCAGCTCTCACAGAGGCAGGGGAGAGACCCAGTACTTC. Translation: CASSHRGRGETQYF.

This clone was seen more than once but under ten times. The rearrangement joins TRBV29-1 to TRBJ2-4, with a tentative D call TRBD2 (5 bases). This CDR3 contains 15 residues. V was cut by 4 bases and J by 1 base, with 14 bases left in between. Per the germline V gene, CDR1 is SQVTM and CDR2 is ANQGSEA. The CDR3 is CSVGILGEAKNIQYF. The CDR3, as DNA: TGCAGCGTTGGGATCCTCGGGGAGGCCAAAAACATTCAGTACTTC.

The V and J genes are TRBV28 and TRBJ2-7; 10 bases are shared with TRBD1. The CDR3 consists of 14 residues. Germline V gene data show CDR1 as MDHEN and CDR2 as SYDVKM. J lost 2 bases, V lost 5 bases, and 3 bases had no gene match. In DNA, the CDR3 is TGTGCCAGCAGTGATGGACAGGGGGCCTACGAGCAGTACTTC. Translating gives CASSDGQGAYEQYF. The full variable domain, completed using reference TRBV28 and TRBJ2-7, is DVKVTQSSRYLVKRTGEKVFLECVQDMDHENMFWYRQDPGLGLRLIYFSYDVKMKEKGDIPEGYSVSREKKERFSLILESASTNQTSMYLCASSDGQGAYEQYFGPGTRLTVT.

As concerns this clone: The junction departs from the called germline gene at one end, perhaps through a read error. The chain couples TRBV4-1 to TRBJ2-3; 10 bases line up with TRBD2. CDR1 is MGHRA, CDR2 YSYEKL, per germline. CDR3 length: 16 residues. The CDR3 sequence is CASSLIAGGTTGTQYF. The CDR3 nucleotides are TGCGCCAGCAGCCTGATAGCGGGGGGAACCACAGGTACGCAGTATTTT.

The CDR3 region has the DNA TGTGCCAGCAGCTTAGACGGGGGGCGCTCCTACGAGCAGTACTTC. This gives the protein CASSLDGGRSYEQYF. The chain couples TRBV7-2 to TRBJ2-7; perhaps TRBD2 as D (7 bases). This CDR3 contains 15 residues. Trimming cost V 1 base and J 0 bases, with 10 bases left between them. CDR1 is SGHTA, CDR2 FQGNSA, per germline.

CDR3 sequence: CASSETGGAGANVLTF. As DNA, the CDR3 is TGTGCCAGCAGTGAGACAGGGGGCGCTGGGGCCAACGTCCTGACTTTC. The rearrangement uses TRBV6-1 and TRBJ2-6, with 10 positions matching TRBD1. The CDR3 runs to 16 residues. With 3 bases clipped from V and 2 bases from J, the junction kept 1 base outside the gene matches. CDR1 and CDR2 from the germline V gene are MNHNS and SASEGT.

The chain links TRBV6-1 to TRBJ1-1, with 8 bases that match TRBD1. The germline gives CDR1 MNHNS, CDR2 SASEGT. The CDR3 covers 16 residues. The V and J ends lost 3 bases and 4 bases, in that order; junction bases with no gene match: 10. The CDR3 bases are TGTGCCAGCAGTGAGCGGGGCAGGGGGCCCACCACTGAAGCTTTCTTT. This codes for CASSERGRGPTTEAFF.

The rearrangement uses TRBV5-1 and TRBJ2-7, with a possible D match to TRBD1 (5 bases). The CDR3 extends over 13 amino acids. Trimming cost V 3 bases and J 2 bases, with 9 bases left between them. Germline V gene sequence: CDR1 SGHRS, CDR2 YFSETQ. CDR3 sequence (DNA): TGCGCCAGCAGCTACGACAGTACCTACGAGCAGTACTTC. Its protein is CASSYDSTYEQYF.

This sequence joins TRBV19 and TRBJ2-1, with 10 bases lining up with TRBD2. In germline, CDR1 is LNHDA, CDR2 SQIVND (reference sequence). V lost 2 bases to trimming and J lost 9 bases; unmatched junction nucleotides: 7. CDR3 length equals 15 residues. CDR3 residues: CASSISGGAGGEQFF. As DNA, the CDR3 is TGTGCCAGTAGTATAAGCGGGGGGGCCGGCGGTGAGCAGTTCTTC.